The 26 T cell receptor beta chains in this list originate from one sample, sequenced in a study of blood T cell dynamics during melanoma immunotherapy. Only in-frame clones appear in the TCRdb table, and some are missing; sequencing was by immunoSEQ multiplex PCR. Here the sample spans about 20,000 clones, 89% being singletons. As to time point: pre-treatment baseline. The source material was blood, sampled from a patient treated with checkpoint blockade. The receptors come from a human donor with melanoma.

This clone has only a few counts. The chain employs TRBV2 and TRBJ1-4; D ambiguous. CDR3 size: 12 residues. Germline V CDR1 and CDR2: SNHLY, FYNNEI. V was shortened by 6 bases and J by 8 bases, with 10 bases between the two germline ends. CDR3 sequence (DNA): TGTGCCAGCAGACCAGGACGAGAAAAACTGTTTTTT. Translating gives CASRPGREKLFF.

This sequence joins TRBV19 and TRBJ2-7; perhaps TRBD1 as D (6 bases). From germline, CDR1 is LNHDA and CDR2 SQIVND (reference sequence). The ends were cut back, 6 bases at V and 1 base at J, with 10 bases in the middle. This CDR3 has 13 residues. The CDR3 protein is CASSTQGSYEQYF. The CDR3 nucleotides are TGTGCCAGTAGCACACAGGGATCCTACGAGCAGTACTTC.

Here the CDR3 reads CASTTDRVSNQPQHF. The CDR3 DNA reads TGTGCCAGCACCACGGACAGGGTGAGCAATCAGCCCCAGCATTTT. The chain recombines TRBV6-1 with TRBJ1-5; 8 nucleotides agree with TRBD1. In germline, CDR1 is MNHNS, CDR2 SASEGT. After removal of 7 bases from V and 1 base from J, the junction contained 6 bases not matched to a gene. CDR3 length: 15 amino acids.

The rearrangement uses TRBV6-5 and TRBJ1-4; D not certain. Germline V gene data show CDR1 as MNHEY and CDR2 as SVGAGI. The CDR3 is 11 residues long. Trimming took 4 bases from V and 11 from J, leaving 8 bases between them. DNA of the CDR3: TGTGCCAGCAGTTCGGCGACGAAACTGTTTTTT. Translating gives CASSSATKLFF.

In this sample, this clone turned up once. V usage is TRBV6-5 and J usage is TRBJ1-2; no clear D gene. Germline V gene lookup returns CDR1 MNHEY and CDR2 SVGAGI. The CDR3 covers 13 residues. The ends were cut back, 0 bases at V and 8 bases at J, with 10 bases in the middle. The CDR3 DNA is TGTGCCAGCAGTTACTCGGCCTCATGGGGCTACACCTTC. It encodes CASSYSASWGYTF.

V and J are TRBV30 and TRBJ2-1; tentatively, D is TRBD2 (6 bases). V lost 4 bases and J lost 5, with 15 bases in between. This CDR3 is built from 14 residues. Germline CDR1 is GTSNPN and CDR2 is SVGIG (reference sequence). In nucleotides, the CDR3 is TGTGCCTGGAACCGCCAGCGGGTAAACAATGAGCAGTTCTTC. This codes for CAWNRQRVNNEQFF.

This chain joins TRBV30 and TRBJ2-3; D perhaps matches TRBD2 (5 bases). The CDR3 extends over 13 amino acids. The germline V gene has CDR1 GTSNPN and CDR2 SVGIG (reference sequence). Trimming left V 0 bases short and J 8 bases short, with 12 bases between. The CDR3 loop is CAWSVRTGITQYF. CDR3 nucleotide sequence: TGTGCCTGGAGTGTGAGGACGGGGATTACGCAGTATTTT.

The chain recombines TRBV6-1 with TRBJ1-5, with D perhaps TRBD1 (6 bases). This CDR3 spans 14 amino acids. The germline CDR1 and CDR2 sequences are MNHNS and SASEGT. With 6 bases removed from V and 5 bases from J, the gap between germline ends came to 14 bases. The CDR3 sequence is CASRGHLRDQPQHF. The CDR3 region has the DNA TGTGCCAGCAGGGGACACCTAAGGGATCAGCCCCAGCATTTT.

The V gene is TRBV30, the J gene TRBJ1-2; D might be TRBD1 (5 bases). V was trimmed by 3 bases and J by 5 bases, leaving 16 bases between them. The CDR3 runs 14 residues. Germline CDR1 reads GTSNPN; CDR2 reads SVGIG (reference sequence). Here the CDR3 reads CAWSGRGTKYGYTF. The CDR3 DNA follows: TGTGCCTGGAGCGGTAGGGGCACCAAATATGGCTACACCTTC. Full variable domain (remainder filled in from reference TRBV30 and TRBJ1-2): SQTIHQWPATLVQPVGSPLSLECTVEGTSNPNLYWYRQAAGRGLQLLFYSVGIGQISSEVPQNLSASRPQDRQFILSSKKLLLSDSGFYLCAWSGRGTKYGYTFGSGTRLTVV.

This chain joins TRBV2 and TRBJ2-7; D is uncertain. CDR3 size: 13 residues. Germline CDR1 and CDR2: SNHLY and FYNNEI. V gave up 4 bases and J gave up 7 bases, with 14 bases separating them. The CDR3 spells CASSVSPLEEQYF. CDR3 in DNA: TGTGCCAGCAGTGTTTCCCCACTGGAGGAGCAGTACTTC.

The chain is built from TRBV6-6 and TRBJ2-7, with 7 bases matching TRBD2. The CDR3 covers 15 residues. The germline gives CDR1 MNHNY, CDR2 SVGAGI (reference sequence). Trimming removed 6 bases from V and 5 bases from J; junction bases left unmatched: 13. CDR3 sequence reads: CASSEPGEGTNEQYF. The CDR3 DNA sequence: TGTGCCAGCAGCGAACCCGGGGAGGGAACGAACGAGCAGTACTTC.

The rearrangement uses TRBV7-8 and TRBJ1-1, with TRBD1 matching over 9 bases. The germline gives CDR1 SGHVS, CDR2 FQNEAQ. V shed 1 base, J shed 7 bases, and the junction held 10 bases outside the gene matches. The CDR3 is 16 residues long. CDR3 nucleotides: TGTGCCAGCAGCTTAGACCCGGACAGGGGACAAAATGAAGCTTTCTTT. This codes for CASSLDPDRGQNEAFF.

This sequence joins TRBV27 and TRBJ1-2, with D maybe TRBD1 (6 bases). The V end was cut by 4 bases, the J end by 0 bases, with 12 bases between. Germline CDR1 MNHEY, CDR2 SMNVEV (reference sequence). The CDR3 covers 15 residues. The CDR3 DNA reads TGTGCCAGCAGTTCCCGGGACATAGCTAACTATGGCTACACCTTC. This translates into CASSSRDIANYGYTF.

The CDR3 sequence is CASSYSNSGNNEQFF. DNA for the CDR3: TGTGCCAGCAGTTACTCCAATAGCGGAAACAATGAGCAGTTCTTC. This chain joins TRBV6-6 and TRBJ2-1, with D tentatively TRBD2 (6 bases). The CDR3 sequence is 15 residues long. Per germline, CDR1 MNHNY and CDR2 SVGAGI (reference sequence). The V gene lost 0 bases and the J gene lost 5 bases, with 11 bases spanning the gap.

The gene calls are TRBV28 and TRBJ2-1; TRBD2 aligns across 13 bases. Trimming took 4 bases from V and 5 from J; bases not matched to a gene: 14. The length of the CDR3 is 19 residues. CDR1 and CDR2 from the germline V gene are MDHEN and SYDVKM. CDR3 region: CASSSQSGLAGFRNNEQFF. The CDR3 nucleotides read TGTGCCAGCAGTTCTCAATCGGGACTAGCGGGATTCCGAAACAATGAGCAGTTCTTC.

This chain connects TRBV2 to TRBJ1-3; the D gene is possibly TRBD1 (6 bases). V was shortened by 7 bases and J by 0 bases, with 13 bases between the two germline ends. CDR3 length: 15 amino acids. CDR1 is SNHLY, CDR2 FYNNEI, per germline. The CDR3 DNA reads TGTGCCAGCAAAAACAGGGAAACCTCTGGAAACACCATATATTTT. As protein: CASKNRETSGNTIYF.

The rearrangement uses TRBV4-1 and TRBJ2-1; no clear D gene. Germline values: CDR1 MGHRA, CDR2 YSYEKL. V lost 0 bases, J lost 9 bases, and 12 bases lay in between. CDR3 length: 14 amino acids. The CDR3: CASSQEVQPREQFF. CDR3 sequence (DNA): TGCGCCAGCAGCCAAGAGGTGCAGCCCCGTGAGCAGTTCTTC.

CDR3 DNA sequence: TGTGCCAGCAGTGCAACTAGGGCGCCTGGGGCCAACGTCCTGACTTTC. As protein: CASSATRAPGANVLTF. This chain links TRBV27 with TRBJ2-6, with a possible D match to TRBD2 (5 bases). The CDR3 is 16 amino acids. Germline assignment: CDR1 MNHEY and CDR2 SMNVEV (reference sequence). V was trimmed by 5 bases and J by 2 bases, leaving 13 bases between them. The full variable domain, with the rest looked up from reference TRBV27 and TRBJ2-6, is EAQVTQNPRYLITVTGKKLTVTCSQNMNHEYMSWYRQDPGLGLRQIYYSMNVEVTDKGDVPEGYKVSRKEKRNFPLILESPSPNQTSLYFCASSATRAPGANVLTFGAGSRLTVL.

The V and J genes are TRBV30 and TRBJ2-4; D possibly uses TRBD1 or TRBD2 (5 bases each). The length of the CDR3 is 18 residues. Germline V gene data show CDR1 as GTSNPN and CDR2 as SVGIG (reference sequence). Trimming cost V 0 bases and J 0 bases, with 18 bases left between them. The CDR3 sequence is CAWSVRDRGALAKNIQYF. CDR3 coding DNA: TGTGCCTGGAGTGTACGAGATAGGGGAGCTTTAGCCAAAAACATTCAGTACTTC. The full variable domain, rest sourced from reference TRBV30 and TRBJ2-4, is SQTIHQWPATLVQPVGSPLSLECTVEGTSNPNLYWYRQAAGRGLQLLFYSVGIGQISSEVPQNLSASRPQDRQFILSSKKLLLSDSGFYLCAWSVRDRGALAKNIQYFGAGTRLSVL.

In its sample, this clone was seen a few times. The chain is built from TRBV19 and TRBJ1-5; D uncertain. The V gene lost 8 bases and the J gene lost 9 bases, with 8 bases spanning the gap. The CDR3 has 10 residues. CDR1 and CDR2 from the germline V gene are LNHDA and SQIVND (reference sequence). CDR3 nucleotide sequence: TGTGCCAGTTACGGGCCGCCCCAGCATTTT. This sequence encodes CASYGPPQHF. Full variable domain (outside the CDR3, taken from reference TRBV19 and TRBJ1-5): DGGITQSPKYLFRKEGQNVTLSCEQNLNHDAMYWYRQDPGQGLRLIYYSQIVNDFQKGDIAEGYSVSREKKESFPLTVTSAQKNPTAFYLCASYGPPQHFGDGTRLSIL.

The V call is TRBV27, the J call TRBJ2-7; 8 nucleotides line up with TRBD1. Germline CDR1 reads MNHEY; CDR2 reads SMNVEV (reference sequence). V lost 6 bases to trimming and J lost 2 bases; unmatched junction nucleotides: 6. The CDR3 runs to 14 residues. CDR3 DNA: TGTGCCAGCAGCCCCGACAGGGGACCCTACGAGCAGTACTTC. Protein sequence: CASSPDRGPYEQYF.

This chain joins TRBV28 and TRBJ1-2, with TRBD1 matching over 10 bases. CDR1 is MDHEN, CDR2 SYDVKM, per germline. With V trimmed by 7 bases and J by 2 bases, 13 bases remained unmatched. This CDR3 region has 17 residues. CDR3 loop: CASTGQGGIGPNYGYTF. In DNA, the CDR3 is TGTGCCAGCACCGGACAGGGGGGGATAGGCCCAAACTATGGCTACACCTTC.

The chain has TRBV30 and TRBJ2-5; TRBD2 aligns across 9 bases. The CDR3 totals 15 residues. V was clipped by 3 bases and J by 2 bases; unmatched bases: 7. The germline gives CDR1 GTSNPN, CDR2 SVGIG (reference sequence). Here the CDR3 reads CAWRRKRGAQETQYF. As DNA, the CDR3 is TGTGCCTGGAGACGAAAGCGGGGGGCTCAAGAGACCCAGTACTTC.

The rearrangement uses TRBV6-5 and TRBJ2-6; either TRBD1 or TRBD2 may fit D (5 bases each). Trimming took 10 bases from V and 1 from J, leaving 14 bases between them. Germline loops: CDR1 MNHEY, CDR2 SVGAGI. The CDR3 is 15 amino acids. The CDR3 DNA is TGTGCCACCTCCACTGGGGGATCTGGGGCCAACGTCCTGACTTTC. Translation gives CATSTGGSGANVLTF.

This clone appeared a few times. This chain's CDR3 is CASSLAGAWVPYEQYF. For the CDR3, the DNA is TGTGCCAGCAGCTTGGCCGGTGCGTGGGTTCCCTACGAGCAGTACTTC. The chain links TRBV5-5 to TRBJ2-7; D is ambiguous. Germline lookup yields CDR1 SGHKS and CDR2 YYEKEE (reference sequence). Trimming shortened V by 0 bases and J by 2 bases, and 15 bases separated the two germline ends. CDR3 length: 16 residues.

The rearrangement joins TRBV5-1 to TRBJ2-3, with D possibly matching TRBD1 (5 bases). The V end lost 4 bases, the J end lost 0 bases, and 9 bases lay between the germline ends. This CDR3 comprises 14 residues. CDR1 and CDR2 from the germline V gene are SGHRS and YFSETQ. CDR3 coding DNA: TGCGCCAGCAGCCAGGGAACTAGCACAGATACGCAGTATTTT. Translated: CASSQGTSTDTQYF.